This TCR beta chain was captured by sequencing in a study of radiotherapy plus CTLA-4 blockade in lung cancer. The table came from immunoSEQ multiplex PCR; TCRdb's copy has only in-frame clones and leaves some out. The sample shows tens of thousands of clones, over 55% of them seen only once. Participants had chemo-refractory metastatic non-small-cell lung cancer and were treated with focal radiation plus ipilimumab CTLA-4 blockade. Germline loops: CDR1 SGHVS, CDR2 FNYEAQ. Trimming cost V 2 bases and J 11 bases; bases outside gene matches: 13. This CDR3 has 15 residues. This clone was counted between two and nine times.

The sample was peripheral blood, taken from a patient treated with radiotherapy plus ipilimumab. The V and J genes are TRBV7-6 and TRBJ1-1, with 8 bases matching TRBD1. The receptor comes from a human donor with non-small cell lung cancer who had stable disease on radiotherapy plus ipilimumab. The CDR3 nucleotides are TGTGCCAGCAGCTTACTCCAAGGGCAGGACAGGGAGGCTTTCTTT. Its protein is CASSLLQGQDREAFF.